The following is a TCR beta chain sequence with its context. It has no known antigen specificity. There are no base qualities to consult, and no much larger clone falls within one base. This entry belongs to a study of post-analysis software for immune sequencing data (dated by TCRdb to the mid-2010s). The study in broad terms: Recorded disease courses included relapsing-remitting, secondary progressive and progressive-relapsing multiple sclerosis, with some patients lacking subtype annotation. The patient repertoires were set against around ten previously published healthy control repertoires from donors whose ages ranged from roughly 6 to 26 years. A subset of samples was prepared in parallel using single-end sample barcoding, then pooled and co-amplified after Illumina adapter ligation. General study outcomes and caveats: Patients showed significantly higher frequencies than controls for a handful of TRBV segments, among them TRBV5-6, TRBV5-1 and TRBV20-1. Normalized Chao1 diversity was significantly lower in multiple sclerosis patients than controls, suggesting substantial peripheral T-cell clonal expansion. Strong co-clustering of samples prepared in the same batch was shown by direct clustering with F measure, prompting a batch-effect correction. The control group was slightly older than the multiple sclerosis patient group.

To demonstrate the VDJtools post-analysis software, TCR beta repertoires were profiled from the peripheral blood of about 13 young patients with multiple sclerosis. Multiple sclerosis patients were children and adolescents aged roughly 6 to 17 years. Taken from the germline V gene, the CDR1 and CDR2 loops are MNHEY and SVGEGT. The CDR3 has 18 amino acids, counting the end cysteine and phenylalanine. Of the read, only the CDR3 DNA is kept; its 54 bases are in frame from base 1. V gives up 0 bases and J gives up 2 bases, and the segment between their germline ends measures 19 bases. Receptors were amplified or captured by PCR. The sequencing machine was an Illumina HiSeq 2500. Unique molecular identifiers were incorporated into TCR beta cDNA libraries to reduce PCR and sequencing biases. Every 1 to 10 million input T cells yielded about 500,000 cDNA molecules, meaning each molecule approximated one T cell. Patient libraries were prepared and sequenced with the same protocol used for the earlier healthy control dataset. Within a given batch, samples were prepared together, multiplexed and sequenced on the same HiSeq lane. The study's processing was this. MIGEC handled the raw barcoded reads, throwing out single-read molecular identifier groups before consensus assembly and CDR3 extraction. VDJtools was used for post-analysis of the clonotype tables, with diversity normalized by down-sampling every dataset to the smallest sample size. To correct batch-related cross-sample contamination, repertoire overlap clustering matched CDR3 amino acid sequences but not nucleotide sequences. In-frame beta chains were kept once TCRdb had trimmed the public reads at Q25 with fastp and called clones with MiXCR. Identical CDR3 protein sequences are pooled into one entry, listed with their most common genes and DNA. The V and J calls reflect TCRdb's pipeline rather than the authors' work. For this sample the table gives 700,000 to 900,000 distinct CDR3 sequences, of which 46% were detected only once. Clones ranked in the top ten supply just under 5% of the sample.

The sequence links TRBV6-2 or TRBV6-3 to TRBJ2-5, with a tentative D gene TRBD2 over 6 matching bases. The sample taken for sequencing was blood. The TCR comes from a girl aged 10 to 17 with multiple sclerosis. The DNA sequence reads TGTGCCAGCAGTTACTCAGAGTCCGGGACTTTACTACAAGAGACCCAGTACTTC. It specifies CASSYSESGTLLQETQYF.